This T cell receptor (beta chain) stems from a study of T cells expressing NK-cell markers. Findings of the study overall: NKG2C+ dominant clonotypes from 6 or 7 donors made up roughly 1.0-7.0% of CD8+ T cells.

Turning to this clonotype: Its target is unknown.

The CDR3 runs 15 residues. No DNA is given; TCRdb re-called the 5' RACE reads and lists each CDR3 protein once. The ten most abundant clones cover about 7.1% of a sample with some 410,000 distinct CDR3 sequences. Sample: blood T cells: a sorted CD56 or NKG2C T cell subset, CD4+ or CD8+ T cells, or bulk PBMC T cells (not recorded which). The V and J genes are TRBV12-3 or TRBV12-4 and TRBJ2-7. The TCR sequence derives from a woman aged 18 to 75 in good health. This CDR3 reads CASSLGTGGPYEQYF.